The rows below give T cell receptor beta chains drawn from one sample of a study of T cells in Graves' hyperthyroidism and ophthalmopathy. TCRdb reprocessed the multiplex PCR reads with MiXCR, giving one entry per CDR3 protein. The sample contains about 640,000 distinct CDR3 sequences, around 21% of which appear only once. Input material: blood. Receptors originate from a man younger than 45 with Graves' ophthalmopathy. CDR3s include the opening cysteine and the closing phenylalanine or tryptophan. The order of the fields is V gene, CDR3 length, D gene, J gene, clone size, CDR3 protein, CDR3 DNA. A D gene is named only where the DNA matches it firmly. Size values are once, few and many counts, or a class for expanded clones, and some rows have none.

>TRBV10-3|13|NA|TRBJ1-2|NA
CAIGGGDTYGYTF
TGTGCCATCGGCGGAGGGGACACCTATGGCTACACCTTC
>TRBV4-2|13|NA|TRBJ2-1|NA
CASSQDVSHEQFF
TGTGCCAGCAGCCAAGATGTCTCGCATGAGCAGTTCTTC
>TRBV20-1|13|NA|TRBJ1-5|few
CSARAGVNQPQHF
TGCAGTGCCCGCGCGGGGGTAAATCAGCCCCAGCATTTT
>TRBV6-2/TRBV6-3|12|NA|TRBJ2-7|NA
CASSYSVFEQYF
TGTGCCAGCAGTTATTCAGTATTTGAGCAGTACTTC
>TRBV29-1|13|TRBD1|TRBJ1-1|NA
CSVGTGRDTEAFF
TGCAGCGTTGGGACAGGGCGGGACACTGAAGCTTTCTTT
>TRBV6-1|15|TRBD2|TRBJ2-1|few
CASSEGTRNYNEQFF
TGTGCCAGCAGTGAAGGGACTAGGAACTACAATGAGCAGTTCTTC
>TRBV29-1|14|NA|TRBJ2-1|few
CSVAPQGPHHEQFF
TGCAGCGTTGCCCCGCAGGGTCCCCACCATGAGCAGTTCTTC
>TRBV9|14|TRBD2|TRBJ2-5|few
CASSVGTRQETQYF
TGTGCCAGCAGCGTAGGGACTAGACAAGAGACCCAGTACTTC
>TRBV7-9|16|TRBD2|TRBJ2-3|once
CASSLLAGALADTQYF
TGTGCCAGCAGCTTACTAGCGGGGGCCCTGGCAGATACGCAGTATTTT
>TRBV28|15|NA|TRBJ2-7|many
CASSPLWGRRNEQYF
TGTGCCAGCAGTCCCCTATGGGGGAGGAGGAACGAGCAGTACTTC
>TRBV7-9|20|TRBD1|TRBJ1-3|NA
CASSSSPGQGLKGSGNTIYF
TGTGCCAGCAGCTCATCCCCGGGACAGGGGTTAAAGGGCTCTGGAAACACCATATATTTT
>TRBV28|14|NA|TRBJ1-5|NA
CATQGFHSNQPQHF
TGTGCCACCCAGGGGTTTCATAGCAATCAGCCCCAGCATTTT
>TRBV10-3|15|TRBD1|TRBJ2-2|NA
CAISPGQGSTGELFF
TGTGCCATCAGTCCGGGACAGGGGAGTACCGGGGAGCTGTTTTTT
>TRBV29-1|15|TRBD2|TRBJ2-1|few
CSVEELAGAYNEQFF
TGCAGCGTTGAAGAACTAGCGGGGGCCTACAATGAGCAGTTCTTC
>TRBV14|17|TRBD1|TRBJ2-1|NA
CASSHLPGQGPSDEQFF
TGTGCCAGCAGCCACCTCCCGGGACAGGGACCTAGCGATGAGCAGTTCTTC
>TRBV18|16|TRBD1|TRBJ2-3|NA
CASSPVTGASTDTQYF
TGTGCCAGCTCACCGGTGACAGGGGCCAGCACAGATACGCAGTATTTT
>TRBV27|15|TRBD1|TRBJ2-2|NA
CASRRQTGVTGELFF
TGTGCCAGCAGGCGCCAGACAGGGGTCACCGGGGAGCTGTTTTTT
>TRBV28|20|TRBD2|TRBJ2-3|NA
CASSSPGTSEEEHTPDTQYF
TGTGCCAGCAGTTCCCCCGGGACTAGCGAGGAGGAACACACACCAGATACGCAGTATTTT
>TRBV6-2/TRBV6-3|11|TRBD1|TRBJ1-1|few
CASSQTGLAFF
TGCGCCAGCAGCCAGACAGGGTTGGCTTTCTTT
>TRBV27|15|NA|TRBJ2-1|NA
CASSLGLTPYNEQFF
TGTGCCAGCAGTTTAGGACTAACACCCTACAATGAGCAGTTCTTC
>TRBV25-1|15|TRBD1|TRBJ2-5|few
CASSEPRQGQETRYF
TGTGCCAGCAGTGAACCCCGACAGGGACAAGAGACCCGGTACTTC
>TRBV5-1|18|TRBD2|TRBJ2-7|NA
CASSLRTSGRSFEYEQYF
TGCGCCAGCAGCTTGAGGACTAGCGGGAGGTCATTCGAGTACGAGCAGTACTTC
>TRBV7-2|15|TRBD1|TRBJ2-1|many
CASSSTQGNYNEQFF
TGTGCCAGCAGCTCGACACAGGGGAACTACAATGAGCAGTTCTTC
>TRBV28|17|NA|TRBJ1-2|NA
CASSLFLDPQKRYGYTF
TGTGCCAGCAGTTTATTCCTGGACCCGCAAAAGAGATATGGCTACACCTTC